Included here is one TCR beta chain sequence, with context. Memory CD4+ T cells were sorted as CD4+CD45RO+CD25- cells. TCRdb re-derived calls from the 5' RACE reads in MiXCR, one entry per CDR3 protein. The data hold roughly 8,400 distinct CDR3 sequences, with 60% observed a single time. The germline V and J ends were trimmed by 3 bases and 3 bases, with 17 bases remaining between them. The CDR3 extends over 15 amino acids. In germline, CDR1 is GTSNPN, CDR2 SVGIG (reference sequence). The receptor comes from a female donor with breast cancer. The sample consisted of tumor-infiltrating memory CD4+ T cells sorted from the breast tumor. Sample subset: memory CD4+ T cells, CD4+CD45RO+CD25-. The chain links TRBV30 to TRBJ1-1, with D perhaps TRBD1 (5 bases). CDR3 amino acids: CAWRPRGIMDTEAFF. The CDR3 DNA reads TGTGCCTGGAGACCAAGGGGAATAATGGACACTGAAGCTTTCTTT.